This TCR beta chain derives from a study of blood T cell repertoires in COVID-19. Profiling relied on immunoSEQ multiplex PCR, and the TCRdb table lists in-frame clones only, not all of them. This sample has about 280,000 clones, with approximately 88% found just once. This clone has just one count. V lost 6 bases to trimming and J lost 0 bases, with 9 bases between them. This CDR3 is 14 amino acids long. Per the germline V gene, CDR1 is SNHLY and CDR2 is FYNNEI. The chain joins TRBV2 to TRBJ1-5; a possible D gene is TRBD1 (5 bases). The sequenced material came from peripheral blood. The sequence derives from a man in his forties or fifties with acute or convalescent COVID-19. CDR3 sequence: CASRLQVSNQPQHF. CDR3 DNA sequence: TGTGCCAGCAGATTACAGGTTAGCAATCAGCCCCAGCATTTT.